A single sample gave rise to the 22 T cell receptor beta chains below, sequenced in a study of cytomegalovirus exposure and HLA in healthy donors. PCR was performed using 60 Vbeta and 13 Jbeta primers. The protocol was immunoSEQ multiplex PCR, while the TCRdb copy is restricted to in-frame clones and leaves out a portion. This table has 150,000 to 180,000 clones, roughly 80% appearing once. Sequences were obtained from PBMCs. Source of these receptors: a man between 18 and 29 years old in good health and CMV-seronegative.

CDR3 bases: TGTGCCAGCAGTTTAGGGGGCCGGGGAGGGGAGAACACTGAAGCTTTCTTT. The encoded protein is CASSLGGRGGENTEAFF. The V call is TRBV27, the J call TRBJ1-1; possibly TRBD1 for D (6 bases). V lost 2 bases, J lost 1 base, and 17 bases lay in between. Germline CDR1 and CDR2: MNHEY and SMNVEV (reference sequence). This CDR3 comprises 17 residues.

The V call is TRBV18, the J call TRBJ2-2; D is perhaps TRBD2 (5 bases). V was shortened by 5 bases and J by 4 bases, with 11 bases between the two germline ends. There are 14 residues in the CDR3. Germline CDR1 KGHSH, CDR2 LQKENI. CDR3 sequence: CASSRPEGTGELFF. The CDR3 bases are TGTGCCAGCTCAAGGCCAGAGGGCACCGGGGAGCTGTTTTTT.

This clone was seen a single time. The chain is built from TRBV4-3 and TRBJ1-1; D perhaps matches TRBD1 (5 bases). Germline V gene sequence: CDR1 LGHNA, CDR2 YSLEER. V shed 1 base and J shed 4 bases, with 13 bases lying between them. The length of the CDR3 is 15 residues. The CDR3 coding sequence is TGCGCCAGCAGCCAAGCCGCAGGGTCCGTCACTGAAGCTTTCTTT. Translated: CASSQAAGSVTEAFF.

V usage is TRBV5-1 and J usage is TRBJ1-1, with TRBD1 identical over 9 bases. Trimming at V came to 2 bases and at J to 0 bases, leaving 11 bases not matched to a gene. The germline V gene encodes CDR1 SGHRS and CDR2 YFSETQ. The CDR3 is 18 amino acids. Written as DNA, the CDR3 is TGCGCCAGCAGCTTTAACCTCGACAGGGGGATTATGAACACTGAAGCTTTCTTT. This translates into CASSFNLDRGIMNTEAFF. Together with reference TRBV5-1 and TRBJ1-1, the CDR3 gives the full variable domain: KAGVTQTPRYLIKTRGQQVTLSCSPISGHRSVSWYQQTPGQGLQFLFEYFSETQRNKGNFPGRFSGRQFSNSRSEMNVSTLELGDSALYLCASSFNLDRGIMNTEAFFGQGTRLTVV.

This clone was recorded a few times. The rearrangement links TRBV5-4 to TRBJ1-1; D not resolved. V lost 2 bases, J lost 1 base, and 6 bases lay in between. Per germline, CDR1 SGHNT and CDR2 YYREEE (reference sequence). The CDR3 totals 13 residues. CDR3 sequence reads: CASSFSGNTEAFF. The CDR3 DNA follows: TGTGCCAGCAGCTTCAGCGGGAACACTGAAGCTTTCTTT.

Only one count was recorded for this clone. This chain uses TRBV7-9 with TRBJ2-3; 11 nucleotides line up with TRBD2. From germline, CDR1 is SEHNR and CDR2 FQNEAQ (reference sequence). V shed 5 bases, J shed 4 bases, and the junction held 5 bases outside the gene matches. The CDR3 spans 15 residues. Here the CDR3 DNA reads TGTGCCAGCAGCCCCACTAGCGGGAGAGCAGATACGCAGTATTTT. This translates into CASSPTSGRADTQYF.

V and J are TRBV11-3 and TRBJ2-7; a weak D match, TRBD1 (6 bases). This CDR3 region has 15 residues. Germline assignment: CDR1 SGHNT and CDR2 YENEEA. The V gene lost 0 bases and the J gene lost 3 bases, with 12 bases spanning the gap. CDR3 in amino acids: CASSLEGRGDYEQYF. The CDR3 coding sequence is TGTGCCAGCAGCTTAGAGGGCAGGGGAGACTACGAGCAGTACTTC.

The chain links TRBV15 to TRBJ2-1; 10 positions agree with TRBD2. This CDR3 contains 16 residues. The V segment lost 5 bases and the J segment 4 bases; nucleotides outside the gene matches: 8. Germline CDR1 and CDR2: LNHNV and YYDKDF (reference sequence). The CDR3 coding sequence is TGTGCCACCAGCGCTATTATAGCGGGAGGTTACAATGAGCAGTTCTTC. Amino acid sequence: CATSAIIAGGYNEQFF.

This clone came up once. V gene TRBV2 combines with J gene TRBJ2-1; 10 bases are shared with TRBD2. There are 13 residues in the CDR3. The junction had 9 bases not matched to a gene; V was cut back by 9 bases and J by 10 bases. Germline V gene sequence: CDR1 SNHLY, CDR2 FYNNEI. The CDR3 DNA sequence: TGTGCCAGTAACAGCGGGAGGGCGGAGGAGCAGTTCTTC. Protein sequence: CASNSGRAEEQFF.

This clone appeared a single time. The chain links TRBV19 to TRBJ2-3, with 9 bases identical to TRBD2. This CDR3 comprises 16 residues. Germline V CDR1 and CDR2: LNHDA, SQIVND (reference sequence). The J segment lost 4 bases and the V segment lost 4 bases, leaving 9 bases of the junction unmatched. CDR3 protein: CASSTGLAQGADTQYF. The CDR3, as DNA: TGTGCCAGTAGTACGGGACTAGCCCAAGGAGCAGATACGCAGTATTTT. The full variable domain, rest sourced from reference TRBV19 and TRBJ2-3, is DGGITQSPKYLFRKEGQNVTLSCEQNLNHDAMYWYRQDPGQGLRLIYYSQIVNDFQKGDIAEGYSVSREKKESFPLTVTSAQKNPTAFYLCASSTGLAQGADTQYFGPGTRLTVL.

The chain has TRBV6-1 and TRBJ2-7, with TRBD2 as a possible D gene (5 bases). Trimming removed 9 bases at V and 2 bases at J, with 20 bases between. The CDR3 length is 15 residues. CDR1 and CDR2 (germline): MNHNS, SASEGT. This CDR3 reads CASSAGTPPTYEQYF. CDR3 nucleotides: TGTGCCAGTAGCGCGGGCACTCCCCCTACCTACGAGCAGTACTTC.

The rearrangement links TRBV7-7 to TRBJ1-4; D may be TRBD1 (5 bases). V was shortened by 5 bases and J by 7 bases, with 11 bases between the two germline ends. CDR3 length equals 13 residues. Germline values: CDR1 SSHAT, CDR2 FNYEAQ (reference sequence). CDR3 residues: CASSPGTAEKLFF. In DNA, the CDR3 is TGTGCCAGCAGCCCCGGGACTGCTGAAAAACTGTTTTTT. The full variable domain, in which reference TRBV7-7 and TRBJ1-4 provide the parts outside the CDR3, is GAGVSQSPRYKVTKRGQDVTLRCDPISSHATLYWYQQALGQGPEFLTYFNYEAQPDKSGLPSDRFSAERPEGSISTLTIQRTEQRDSAMYRCASSPGTAEKLFFGSGTQLSVL.

The chain uses TRBV5-6 and TRBJ1-2; D gene uncertain. This CDR3 has 14 amino acids. The germline CDR1 and CDR2 sequences are SGHDT and YYEEEE. V gave up 0 bases and J gave up 4 bases, with 10 bases separating them. CDR3 nucleotide sequence: TGTGCCAGCAGCTTGGGGGCGTACGCCTATGGCTACACCTTC. Its translation is CASSLGAYAYGYTF.

The gene calls are TRBV6-1 and TRBJ2-6; D gene ambiguous. V shed 4 bases and J shed 0 bases, with 7 bases lying between them. The germline gives CDR1 MNHNS, CDR2 SASEGT. This CDR3 comprises 15 residues. For the CDR3, the DNA is TGTGCCAGCAGTGTCGACAACTCTGGGGCCAACGTCCTGACTTTC. This codes for CASSVDNSGANVLTF.

The chain is built from TRBV7-7 and TRBJ2-7, with D maybe TRBD2 (5 bases). Looked up from germline, CDR1 is SSHAT and CDR2 is FNYEAQ (reference sequence). This CDR3 region has 13 residues. V was pared by 5 bases and J by 3 bases, with 11 bases between. The CDR3 loop is CASSGGVGYEQYF. DNA for the CDR3: TGTGCCAGCAGCGGAGGAGTGGGCTACGAGCAGTACTTC.

V and J are TRBV19 and TRBJ2-3; 7 bases agree with TRBD1. CDR1 is LNHDA and CDR2 is SQIVND in the germline V gene (reference sequence). This CDR3 is built from 17 residues. The ends lost 9 bases at V and 0 bases at J; junction bases unmatched: 15. CDR3 region: CARNTGTDQLSTDTQYF. In DNA form, the CDR3 reads TGTGCCAGGAATACCGGGACAGACCAGCTTAGCACAGATACGCAGTATTTT.

The rearrangement uses TRBV5-1 and TRBJ2-3; 8 bases line up with TRBD2. Germline CDR1 and CDR2: SGHRS and YFSETQ. J lost 4 bases, V lost 3 bases, and 4 bases had no gene match. The length of the CDR3 is 14 residues. The CDR3 reads CASSSPGGADTQYF. The CDR3 DNA sequence: TGCGCCAGCAGCTCTCCGGGGGGGGCAGATACGCAGTATTTT.

The CDR3 loop reads CASSEAITGISDTQYF. As DNA, the CDR3 is TGTGCCAGCAGTGAAGCGATTACAGGGATTTCAGATACGCAGTATTTT. The V gene is TRBV6-1, the J gene TRBJ2-3, with D possibly matching TRBD1 (6 bases). Trimming stripped 0 bases from V and 4 bases from J, with 14 bases between. This CDR3 contains 16 residues. CDR1 is MNHNS, CDR2 SASEGT, per germline.

This chain joins TRBV5-4 and TRBJ2-7; 8 bases are shared with TRBD1. V lost 5 bases to trimming and J lost 3 bases; unmatched junction nucleotides: 10. The CDR3 loop spans 15 amino acids. The germline V gene encodes CDR1 SGHNT and CDR2 YYREEE (reference sequence). In DNA form, the CDR3 reads TGTGCCAGCAGTCCTGACAGGGGAGAGGGCTACGAGCAGTACTTC. Translation: CASSPDRGEGYEQYF.

The V gene is TRBV27, the J gene TRBJ2-5; 7 bases are shared with TRBD2. The CDR3 is made up of 16 amino acids. V was pared by 4 bases and J by 4 bases, with 12 bases of the junction left unmatched. CDR1 and CDR2 from the germline V gene are MNHEY and SMNVEV (reference sequence). The CDR3 nucleotides read TGTGCCAGCAGTTCCCACGCAGCGGGAACGGGAGAGACCCAGTACTTC. This gives the protein CASSSHAAGTGETQYF.

The chain joins TRBV5-8 to TRBJ1-5; D ambiguous. Germline CDR1 and CDR2: SGHTS and YDEGEE. Trimming pared 0 bases from V and 5 bases from J, leaving 12 bases between. The CDR3 length is 15 residues. CDR3 loop: CASSLEGREDQPQHF. CDR3 bases: TGTGCCAGCAGCTTGGAAGGCAGAGAGGATCAGCCCCAGCATTTT. Full variable domain (rest looked up from reference TRBV5-8 and TRBJ1-5): EAGVTQSPTHLIKTRGQQATLRCSPISGHTSVYWYQQALGLGLQFLLWYDEGEERNRGNFPPRFSGRQFPNYSSELNVNALELEDSALYLCASSLEGREDQPQHFGDGTRLSIL.

This clone was picked up a small number of times. The chain joins TRBV2 to TRBJ1-6, with D possibly being TRBD1 (5 bases). Germline V gene sequence: CDR1 SNHLY, CDR2 FYNNEI. The CDR3 contains 16 residues. Trimming removed 5 bases from V and 5 bases from J, with 16 bases in between. CDR3 nucleotide sequence: TGTGCCAGCAGTTTCGGGGGGAGGCGCGATAATTCACCCCTCCACTTT. Protein product: CASSFGGRRDNSPLHF.